A selection of T cell receptor beta chains follows, all from one sample in a study of CXCR3-negative and CXCR3-positive naive CD8 T cells. From the 5' RACE reads, TCRdb lists one entry per CDR3 protein and no DNA. The sample data list approximately 59,000 distinct CDR3 sequences. The sample taken for sequencing was naive CXCR3+ CD8+ T cells from blood. The receptors were gathered from a human donor in good health. Some clones in this sample may be carry-over from other donors' samples. Each CDR3 is given with its conserved first and last residue. Expanded clones are given a class, and other clones once, few, many or no size at all.

size: .
V: TRBV28
J: TRBJ2-6
CDR3: CASSRQGDSGANVLTF

size: .
V: TRBV10-3
J: TRBJ1-2
CDR3: CAISDVPAVRYYGYTF

size: .
V: TRBV27
J: TRBJ1-1
CDR3: CASSLSRGATEAFF

size: .
V: TRBV29-1
J: TRBJ1-5
CDR3: CSVDAGGDQPQHF

size: .
V: TRBV4-3
J: TRBJ2-1
CDR3: CASRPNPGVTYNEQFF

size: .
V: TRBV12-3/TRBV12-4
J: TRBJ2-5
CDR3: CASREGGGGETQYF

size: .
V: TRBV7-9
J: TRBJ2-1
CDR3: CASSFLRSSSGTLNEQFF

size: .
V: TRBV28
J: TRBJ2-6
CDR3: CASSLGALRTSGANVLTF

size: .
V: TRBV19
J: TRBJ2-7
CDR3: CASSISLGDPYEQYF

size: .
V: TRBV6-6
J: TRBJ2-1
CDR3: CASSYALLAGGTDEQFF

size: .
V: TRBV4-3
J: TRBJ1-6
CDR3: CASSQDSPGDYNSPLHF

size: .
V: TRBV29-1
J: TRBJ2-3
CDR3: CSVVWGGGTNTDTQYF

size: .
V: TRBV7-9
J: TRBJ2-7
CDR3: CASSHSGATSGGSPYEQYF

size: .
V: TRBV7-9
J: TRBJ1-1
CDR3: CASTADRLGNTEAFF

size: .
V: TRBV7-9
J: TRBJ2-7
CDR3: CASSSPGEGYEQYF

size: .
V: TRBV9
J: TRBJ2-3
CDR3: CASSVGPDTQYF

size: .
V: TRBV14
J: TRBJ2-2
CDR3: CASSQERTPTPGELFF

size: .
V: TRBV6-4
J: TRBJ2-3
CDR3: CASSGGGATDTQYF

size: .
V: TRBV15
J: TRBJ1-2
CDR3: CATSSTEDSYGYTF

size: .
V: TRBV27
J: TRBJ1-4
CDR3: CASGGAGVEKLFF

size: .
V: TRBV14
J: TRBJ2-7
CDR3: CASSQGTALGEQYF

size: .
V: TRBV28
J: TRBJ1-5
CDR3: CASSIDRGSNQPQHF

size: .
V: TRBV9
J: TRBJ2-1
CDR3: CASSVATLAGGQGDEQFF

size: medium-sized
V: TRBV7-7
J: TRBJ2-2
CDR3: CASSSYLGTGPNTGELFF

size: .
V: TRBV23-1
J: TRBJ1-5
CDR3: CASSQRGDRVQPQHF

size: .
V: TRBV14
J: TRBJ1-1
CDR3: CASSHRMNTEAFF

size: .
V: TRBV7-9
J: TRBJ2-1
CDR3: CASSPKAIYEQFF

size: .
V: TRBV7-2
J: TRBJ1-1
CDR3: CASSLLAAGVFDTEAFF

size: .
V: TRBV20-1
J: TRBJ1-2
CDR3: CSARDREGYGYTF

size: .
V: TRBV15
J: TRBJ2-7
CDR3: CATILGLAGPLLEQYF

size: .
V: TRBV11-2
J: TRBJ2-1
CDR3: CASSPFGLAGGSYNEQFF

size: .
V: TRBV25-1
J: TRBJ2-7
CDR3: CASSVASGYEQYF

size: .
V: TRBV5-1
J: TRBJ2-7
CDR3: CASSLALAGGLTDSYEQYF

size: .
V: TRBV7-9
J: TRBJ2-7
CDR3: CASSREAAYEQYF

size: .
V: TRBV7-9
J: TRBJ2-7
CDR3: CASSPGQEQYF

size: .
V: TRBV12-3/TRBV12-4
J: TRBJ2-7
CDR3: CASSSPTTGYEQYF

size: .
V: TRBV7-9
J: TRBJ2-3
CDR3: CASSLGGLDRSTDTQYF

size: .
V: TRBV20-1
J: TRBJ2-3
CDR3: CSAIPSPGGKDTQYF

size: .
V: TRBV29-1
J: TRBJ2-1
CDR3: CSVVGDNNEQFF

size: .
V: TRBV7-6
J: TRBJ2-7
CDR3: CASSHMDNYEQYF